The T cell receptor beta chain under discussion was sequenced for a study of blood T cell repertoires in COVID-19. Across the whole study: Samples came from the United States, Italy and Spain, spanning acute and convalescent COVID-19. PBMCs, B-cell-depleted T cells, or T cells were the source of the cDNA or gDNA that made up the material.

V dropped 4 bases and J dropped 5; count of bases not matched to a gene: 6. The V gene's germline CDR1 is SGHDT and CDR2 YYEEEE. This CDR3 spans 13 amino acids. Per the authors' pipeline: Quantification of nucleated cells was approximated via reference gene primer amplification. Here immunoSEQ multiplex PCR was the method, and the copy in TCRdb shows in-frame clones only, minus some. V, J and clone size are taken as reported in that table, and D and trimming were inferred from the DNA itself. The table shows 65,000 to 85,000 clones, with 75% to 90% occurring only once. The sample was peripheral blood. The sequence was collected from a human donor in a cohort sampled during active COVID-19. V and J are TRBV5-6 and TRBJ2-7, with 7 bases aligning to TRBD1. This CDR3 reads CASSRQGGNEQYF. The CDR3 DNA sequence: TGTGCCAGCAGCAGACAGGGTGGCAACGAGCAGTACTTC.